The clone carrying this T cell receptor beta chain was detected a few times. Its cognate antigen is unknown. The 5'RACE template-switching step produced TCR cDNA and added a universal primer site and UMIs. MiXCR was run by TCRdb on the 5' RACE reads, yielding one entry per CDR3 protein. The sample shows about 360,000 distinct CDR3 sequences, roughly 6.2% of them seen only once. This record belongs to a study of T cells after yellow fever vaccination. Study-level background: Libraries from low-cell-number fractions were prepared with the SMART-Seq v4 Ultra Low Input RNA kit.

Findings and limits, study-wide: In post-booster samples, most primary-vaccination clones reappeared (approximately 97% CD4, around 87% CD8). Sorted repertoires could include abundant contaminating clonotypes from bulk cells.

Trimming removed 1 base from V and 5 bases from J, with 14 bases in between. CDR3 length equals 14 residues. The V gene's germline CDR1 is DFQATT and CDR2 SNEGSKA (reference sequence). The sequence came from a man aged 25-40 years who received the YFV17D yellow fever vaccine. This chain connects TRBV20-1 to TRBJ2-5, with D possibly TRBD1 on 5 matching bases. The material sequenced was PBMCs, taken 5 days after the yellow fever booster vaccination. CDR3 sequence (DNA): TGCAGTGCTAGAGGCTTAGGGGCTGGTGAGACCCAGTACTTC. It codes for CSARGLGAGETQYF.